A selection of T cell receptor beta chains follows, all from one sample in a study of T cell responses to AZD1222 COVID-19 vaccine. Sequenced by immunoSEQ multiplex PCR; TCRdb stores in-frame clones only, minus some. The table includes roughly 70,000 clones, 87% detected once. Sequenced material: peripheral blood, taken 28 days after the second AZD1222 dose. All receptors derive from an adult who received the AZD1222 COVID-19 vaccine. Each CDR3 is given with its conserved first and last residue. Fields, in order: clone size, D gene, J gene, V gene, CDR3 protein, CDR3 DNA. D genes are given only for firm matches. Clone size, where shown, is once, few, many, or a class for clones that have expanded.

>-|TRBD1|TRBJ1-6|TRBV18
CASSPPGQGSLHSPLHF
TGTGCCAGCTCACCACCGGGACAGGGTTCGTTGCATTCACCCCTCCACTTT
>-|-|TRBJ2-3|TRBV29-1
CSVDFPGTSTDTQYF
TGCAGCGTTGATTTCCCGGGAACTAGCACAGATACGCAGTATTTT
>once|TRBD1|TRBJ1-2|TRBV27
CATQGGTRGYTF
TGTGCCACCCAGGGGGGTACGAGGGGCTACACCTTC
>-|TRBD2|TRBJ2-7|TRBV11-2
CASSLVPSGYEQYF
TGTGCCAGCAGCTTAGTCCCTAGCGGATACGAGCAGTACTTC
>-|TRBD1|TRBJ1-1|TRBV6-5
CAGEGAGTEAFF
TGTGCCGGGGAGGGGGCAGGGACTGAAGCTTTCTTT
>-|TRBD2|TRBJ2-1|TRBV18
CASSPTSGGANEQFF
TGTGCCAGCTCACCCACTAGCGGGGGGGCCAATGAGCAGTTCTTC
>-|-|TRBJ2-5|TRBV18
CASSPRMGGEETQYF
TGTGCCAGCTCACCTCGCATGGGGGGCGAAGAGACCCAGTACTTC
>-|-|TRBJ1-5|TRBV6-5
CASRRDFWSNQPQHF
TGTGCCAGCAGGCGGGACTTTTGGAGCAATCAGCCCCAGCATTTT
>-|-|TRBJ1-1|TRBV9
CASSPPGGRLTEAFF
TGTGCCAGCAGCCCCCCGGGGGGTCGGCTTACTGAAGCTTTCTTT
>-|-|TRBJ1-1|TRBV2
CASRNPGAVTEAFF
TGTGCCAGCAGGAATCCTGGAGCCGTCACTGAAGCTTTCTTT
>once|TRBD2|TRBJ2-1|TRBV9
CASSWGLAGRGEQFF
TGTGCCAGCAGCTGGGGACTAGCGGGCCGGGGTGAGCAGTTCTTC
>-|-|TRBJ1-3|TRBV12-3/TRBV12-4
CASSLIEIYF
TGTGCCAGCAGTCTCATCGAAATATATTTT
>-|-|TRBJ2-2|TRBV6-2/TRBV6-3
CASSTAQTGNTGELFF
TGTGCCAGCAGCACAGCCCAGACAGGGAACACCGGGGAGCTGTTTTTT
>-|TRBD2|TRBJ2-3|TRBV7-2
CASSSGLAWDTQYF
TGTGCCAGCAGCTCTGGACTAGCGTGGGATACGCAGTATTTT
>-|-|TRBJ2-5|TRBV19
CASRPLLGGQETQYF
TGTGCCAGTAGGCCTCTACTAGGCGGCCAAGAGACCCAGTACTTC
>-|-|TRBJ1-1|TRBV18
CASSPLPQLNTEAFF
TGTGCCAGCTCACCGTTACCCCAGTTGAACACTGAAGCTTTCTTT
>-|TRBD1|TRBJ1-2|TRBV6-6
CASIGTDYGYTF
TGTGCCAGCATTGGGACAGACTATGGCTACACCTTC
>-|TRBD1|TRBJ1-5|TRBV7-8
CASTLSGTVRNQPQHF
TGTGCCAGCACCCTTAGTGGGACAGTTCGCAATCAGCCCCAGCATTTT
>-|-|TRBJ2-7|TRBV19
CASSIGAGGPYEQYF
TGTGCCAGTAGTATCGGCGCCGGGGGGCCCTACGAGCAGTACTTC
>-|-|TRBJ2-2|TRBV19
CATSDIANTGELFF
TGTGCCACCTCCGACATCGCGAACACCGGGGAGCTGTTTTTT
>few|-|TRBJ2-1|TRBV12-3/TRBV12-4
CASSLTNNEQFF
TGTGCCAGCAGCCTGACCAACAATGAGCAGTTCTTC
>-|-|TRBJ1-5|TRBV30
CAWGGSNQPQHF
TGTGCCTGGGGGGGGAGCAATCAGCCCCAGCATTTT
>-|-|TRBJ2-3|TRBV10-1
CASSAQAGGDTQYF
TGCGCCAGCAGTGCCCAAGCCGGGGGAGATACGCAGTATTTT
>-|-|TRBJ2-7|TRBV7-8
CASSLVSLGTYEQYF
TGTGCCAGCAGCTTAGTCTCTCTCGGCACCTACGAGCAGTACTTC
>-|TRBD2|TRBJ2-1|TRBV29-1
CSVTSGRAYEQFF
TGCAGCGTTACTAGCGGGAGGGCCTATGAGCAGTTCTTC
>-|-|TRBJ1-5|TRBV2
CASSVGQGNQPQHF
TGTGCCAGCAGCGTGGGACAAGGGAATCAGCCCCAGCATTTT
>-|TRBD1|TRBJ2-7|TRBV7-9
CASSSVVTGANEQYF
TGTGCCAGCAGCTCAGTAGTGACAGGGGCGAACGAGCAGTACTTC
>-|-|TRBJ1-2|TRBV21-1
CASSKRGQSPGIYGYTF
TGTGCCAGCAGCAAAAGGGGTCAATCTCCAGGGATTTATGGCTACACCTTC
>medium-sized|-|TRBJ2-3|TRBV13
CASSVYLDAADTQYF
TGTGCCAGCAGCGTCTACCTTGATGCGGCAGATACGCAGTATTTT
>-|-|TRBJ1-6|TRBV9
CASTVTLNSPLHF
TGTGCCAGCACGGTCACCCTTAATTCACCCCTCCACTTT
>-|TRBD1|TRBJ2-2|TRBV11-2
CASSYRRQGARTGELFF
TGTGCCAGCAGCTACAGAAGACAGGGGGCGCGCACCGGGGAGCTGTTTTTT
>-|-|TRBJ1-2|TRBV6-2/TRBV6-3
CASSYSGLSYGYTF
TGTGCCAGCAGTTACTCTGGACTGAGCTATGGCTACACCTTC
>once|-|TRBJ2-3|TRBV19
CASSPGVAGTDTQYF
TGTGCCAGTAGTCCCGGGGTAGCGGGCACAGATACGCAGTATTTT
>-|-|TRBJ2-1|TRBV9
CASSVGVADLKGQFF
TGTGCCAGCAGCGTAGGGGTGGCGGACCTAAAGGGGCAGTTCTTC
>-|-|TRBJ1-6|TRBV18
CASSIQNSPLHF
TGTGCCAGCTCAATACAAAATTCACCCCTCCACTTT
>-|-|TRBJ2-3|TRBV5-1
CASSLIGQGTDTQYF
TGCGCCAGCAGCTTGATCGGCCAGGGGACAGATACGCAGTATTTT
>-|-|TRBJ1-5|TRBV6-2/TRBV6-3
CASSYVPGNQPQHF
TGTGCCAGCAGTTACGTCCCAGGGAATCAGCCCCAGCATTTT
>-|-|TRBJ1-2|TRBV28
CASSRQGMTYGYTF
TGTGCCAGCAGCCGCCAAGGGATGACTTATGGCTACACCTTC
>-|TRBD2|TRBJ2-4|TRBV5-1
CASRDPGLADVKNIQYF
TGCGCCAGCAGAGATCCGGGACTAGCGGATGTCAAAAACATTCAGTACTTC